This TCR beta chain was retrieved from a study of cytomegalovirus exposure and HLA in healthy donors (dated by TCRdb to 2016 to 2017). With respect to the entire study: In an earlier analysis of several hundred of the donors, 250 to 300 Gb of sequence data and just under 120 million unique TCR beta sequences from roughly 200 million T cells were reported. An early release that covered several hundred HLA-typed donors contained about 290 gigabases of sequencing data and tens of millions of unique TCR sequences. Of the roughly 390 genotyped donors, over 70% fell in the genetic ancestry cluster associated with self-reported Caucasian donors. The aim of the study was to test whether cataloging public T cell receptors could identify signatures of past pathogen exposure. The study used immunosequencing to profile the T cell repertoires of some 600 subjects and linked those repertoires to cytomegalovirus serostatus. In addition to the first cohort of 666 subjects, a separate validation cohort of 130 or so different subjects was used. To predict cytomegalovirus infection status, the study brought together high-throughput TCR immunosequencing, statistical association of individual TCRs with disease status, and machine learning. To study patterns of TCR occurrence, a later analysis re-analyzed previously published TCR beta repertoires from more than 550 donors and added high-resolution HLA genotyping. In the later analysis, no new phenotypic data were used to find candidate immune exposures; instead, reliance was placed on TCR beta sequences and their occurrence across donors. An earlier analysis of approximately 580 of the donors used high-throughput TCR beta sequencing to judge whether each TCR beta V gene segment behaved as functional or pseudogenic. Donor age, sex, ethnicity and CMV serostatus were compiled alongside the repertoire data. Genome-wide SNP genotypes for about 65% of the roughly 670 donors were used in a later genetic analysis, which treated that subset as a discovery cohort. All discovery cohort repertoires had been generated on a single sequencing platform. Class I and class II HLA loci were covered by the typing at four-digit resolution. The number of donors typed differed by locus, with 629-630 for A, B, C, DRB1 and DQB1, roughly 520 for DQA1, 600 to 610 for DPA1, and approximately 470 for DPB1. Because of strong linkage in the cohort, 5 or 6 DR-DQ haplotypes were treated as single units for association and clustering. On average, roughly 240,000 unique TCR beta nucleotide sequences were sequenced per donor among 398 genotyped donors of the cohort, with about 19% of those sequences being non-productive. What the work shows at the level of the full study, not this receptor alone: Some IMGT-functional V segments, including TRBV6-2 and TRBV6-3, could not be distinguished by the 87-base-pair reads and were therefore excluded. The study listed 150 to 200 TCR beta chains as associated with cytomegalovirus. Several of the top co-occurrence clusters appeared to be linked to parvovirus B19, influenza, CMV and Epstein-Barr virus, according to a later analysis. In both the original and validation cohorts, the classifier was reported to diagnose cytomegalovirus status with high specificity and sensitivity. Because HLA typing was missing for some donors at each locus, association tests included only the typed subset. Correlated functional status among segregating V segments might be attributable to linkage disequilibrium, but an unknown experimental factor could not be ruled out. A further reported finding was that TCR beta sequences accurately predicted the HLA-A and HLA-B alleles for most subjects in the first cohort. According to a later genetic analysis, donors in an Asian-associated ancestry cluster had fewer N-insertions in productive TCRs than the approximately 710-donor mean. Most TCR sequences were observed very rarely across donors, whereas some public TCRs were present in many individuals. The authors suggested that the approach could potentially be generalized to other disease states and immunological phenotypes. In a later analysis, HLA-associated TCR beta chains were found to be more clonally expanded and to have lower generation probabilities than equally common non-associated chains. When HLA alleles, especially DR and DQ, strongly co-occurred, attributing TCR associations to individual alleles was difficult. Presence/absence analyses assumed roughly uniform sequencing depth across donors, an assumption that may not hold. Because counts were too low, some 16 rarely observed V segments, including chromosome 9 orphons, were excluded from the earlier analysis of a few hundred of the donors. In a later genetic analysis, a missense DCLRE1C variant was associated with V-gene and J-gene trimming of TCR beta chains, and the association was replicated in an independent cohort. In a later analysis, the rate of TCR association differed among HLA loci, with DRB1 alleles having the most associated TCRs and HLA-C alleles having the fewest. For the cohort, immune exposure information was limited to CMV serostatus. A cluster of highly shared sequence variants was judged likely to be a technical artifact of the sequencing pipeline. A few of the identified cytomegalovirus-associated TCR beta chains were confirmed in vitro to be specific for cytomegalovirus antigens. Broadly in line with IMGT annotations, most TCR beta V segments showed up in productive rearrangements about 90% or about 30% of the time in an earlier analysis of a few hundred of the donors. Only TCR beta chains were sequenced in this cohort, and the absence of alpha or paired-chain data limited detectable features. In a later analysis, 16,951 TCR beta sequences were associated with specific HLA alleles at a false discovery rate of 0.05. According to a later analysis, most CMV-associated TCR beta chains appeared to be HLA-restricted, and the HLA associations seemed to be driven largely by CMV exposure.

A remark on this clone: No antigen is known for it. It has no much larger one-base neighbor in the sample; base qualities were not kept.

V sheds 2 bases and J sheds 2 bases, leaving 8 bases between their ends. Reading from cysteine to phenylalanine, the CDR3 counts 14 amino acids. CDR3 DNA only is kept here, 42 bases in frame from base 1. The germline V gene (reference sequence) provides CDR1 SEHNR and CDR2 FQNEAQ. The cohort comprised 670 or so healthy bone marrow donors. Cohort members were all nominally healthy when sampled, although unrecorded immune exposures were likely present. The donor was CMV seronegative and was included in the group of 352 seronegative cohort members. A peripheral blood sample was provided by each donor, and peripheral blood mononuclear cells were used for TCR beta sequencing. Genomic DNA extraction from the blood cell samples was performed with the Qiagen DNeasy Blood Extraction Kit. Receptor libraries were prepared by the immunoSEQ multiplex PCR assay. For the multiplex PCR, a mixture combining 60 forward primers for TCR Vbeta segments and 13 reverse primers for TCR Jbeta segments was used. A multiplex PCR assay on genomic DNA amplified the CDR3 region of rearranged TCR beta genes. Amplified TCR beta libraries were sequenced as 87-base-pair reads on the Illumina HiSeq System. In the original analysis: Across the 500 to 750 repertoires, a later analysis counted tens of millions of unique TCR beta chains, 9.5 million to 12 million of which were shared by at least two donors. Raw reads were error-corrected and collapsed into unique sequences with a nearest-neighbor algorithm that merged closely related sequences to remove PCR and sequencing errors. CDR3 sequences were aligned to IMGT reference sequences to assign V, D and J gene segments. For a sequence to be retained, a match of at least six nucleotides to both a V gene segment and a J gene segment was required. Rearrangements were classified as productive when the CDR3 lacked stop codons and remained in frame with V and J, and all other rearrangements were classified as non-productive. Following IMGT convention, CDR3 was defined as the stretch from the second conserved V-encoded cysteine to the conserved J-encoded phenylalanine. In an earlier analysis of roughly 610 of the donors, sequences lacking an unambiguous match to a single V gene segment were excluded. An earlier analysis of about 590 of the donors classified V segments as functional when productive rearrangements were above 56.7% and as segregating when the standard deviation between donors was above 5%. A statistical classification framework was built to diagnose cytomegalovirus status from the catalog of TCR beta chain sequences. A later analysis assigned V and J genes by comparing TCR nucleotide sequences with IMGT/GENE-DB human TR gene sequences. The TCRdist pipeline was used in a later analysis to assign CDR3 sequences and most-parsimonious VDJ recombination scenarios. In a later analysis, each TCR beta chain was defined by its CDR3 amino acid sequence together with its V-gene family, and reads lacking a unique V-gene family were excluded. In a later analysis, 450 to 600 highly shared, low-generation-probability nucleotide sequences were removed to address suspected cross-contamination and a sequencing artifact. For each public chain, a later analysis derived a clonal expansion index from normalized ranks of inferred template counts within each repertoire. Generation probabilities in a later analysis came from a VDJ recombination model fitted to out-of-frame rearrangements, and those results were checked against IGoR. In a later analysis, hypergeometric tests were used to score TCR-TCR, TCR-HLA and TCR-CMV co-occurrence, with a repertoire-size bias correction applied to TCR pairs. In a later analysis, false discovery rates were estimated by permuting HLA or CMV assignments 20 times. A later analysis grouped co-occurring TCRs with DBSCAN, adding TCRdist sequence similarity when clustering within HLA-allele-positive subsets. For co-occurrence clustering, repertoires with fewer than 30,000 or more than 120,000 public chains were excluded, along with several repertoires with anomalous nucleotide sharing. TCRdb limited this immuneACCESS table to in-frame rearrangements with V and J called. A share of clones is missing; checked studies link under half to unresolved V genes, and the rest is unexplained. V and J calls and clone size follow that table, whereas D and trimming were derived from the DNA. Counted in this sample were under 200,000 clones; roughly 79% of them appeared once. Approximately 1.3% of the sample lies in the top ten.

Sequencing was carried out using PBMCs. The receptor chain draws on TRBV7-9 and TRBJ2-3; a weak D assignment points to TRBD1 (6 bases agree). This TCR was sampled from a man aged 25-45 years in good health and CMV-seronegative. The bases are TGTGCCAGCAGCTTACAGGGGTCCACAGATACGCAGTATTTT. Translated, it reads CASSLQGSTDTQYF.